One and the same sample provided the 12 T cell receptor beta chains below, sequenced in a study of PD-L1 blockade in urothelial cancer. Time point meaning: pretreatment peripheral blood. TCRdb keeps only in-frame clones here, not all; method: immunoSEQ multiplex PCR. Here the sample spans approximately 71,000 clones, roughly 84% being singletons. The sequenced sample was PBMCs, obtained around atezolizumab (anti-PD-L1) treatment. The receptors were sampled from a woman aged 70-85 years with urothelial cancer.

This rearrangement joins TRBV18 to TRBJ2-7; no firm D call. The length of the CDR3 is 14 residues. Trimming took 3 bases from V and 3 from J, leaving 12 bases between them. Germline V gene lookup returns CDR1 KGHSH and CDR2 LQKENI. The DNA of the CDR3 is TGTGCCAGCTCACCGGGCAGGATCCGCTACGAGCAGTACTTC. It yields the protein CASSPGRIRYEQYF.

J is TRBJ2-1 and V is TRBV28; 9 positions agree with TRBD2. The ends lost 8 bases at V and 3 bases at J; junction bases unmatched: 5. The germline V gene has CDR1 MDHEN and CDR2 SYDVKM. There are 14 residues in the CDR3. CDR3 residues: CASARTSDYNEQFF. The CDR3, as DNA: TGTGCCAGCGCCCGGACTAGCGACTACAATGAGCAGTTCTTC.

This chain connects TRBV6-6 to TRBJ2-5; 9 positions match TRBD2. This CDR3 contains 15 residues. Germline-derived CDR1 and CDR2 are MNHNY and SVGAGI (reference sequence). V was clipped by 5 bases and J by 3 bases; unmatched bases: 7. The chain's CDR3 is CASSILGLAEETQYF. The CDR3 region has the DNA TGTGCCAGCAGTATTCTGGGACTAGCTGAAGAGACCCAGTACTTC.

This clone was counted only a few times. This chain joins TRBV5-4 and TRBJ2-1; 9 bases align to TRBD1. This CDR3 comprises 15 residues. Losses at the gene ends were 5 bases for V and 7 bases for J; bases not matched to a gene: 10. Germline V lookup: CDR1 SGHNT, CDR2 YYREEE (reference sequence). The CDR3 DNA sequence: TGTGCCAGCAGTCCCACAGGGGGCAGGTCGAATGAGCAGTTCTTC. Translating gives CASSPTGGRSNEQFF.

The V call is TRBV4-3, the J call TRBJ2-7, with unresolved D. CDR3 length: 15 amino acids. Germline V gives CDR1 LGHNA, CDR2 YSLEER. Trimming removed 0 bases at V and 2 bases at J, with 11 bases between. The CDR3 loop reads CASSQDWPVPYEQYF. CDR3 nucleotides: TGCGCCAGCAGCCAAGATTGGCCAGTTCCCTACGAGCAGTACTTC.

The chain joins TRBV5-1 to TRBJ2-1; D possibly corresponds to TRBD1 (6 bases). V was clipped by 5 bases and J by 5 bases, with 14 bases between them. From germline, CDR1 is SGHRS and CDR2 YFSETQ. The CDR3 covers 14 residues. The CDR3 spells CASSQDSFHNEQFF. CDR3 bases: TGCGCCAGCAGTCAGGACAGCTTCCACAATGAGCAGTTCTTC.

The V call is TRBV5-1, the J call TRBJ2-7; 8 bases align to TRBD2. Germline values: CDR1 SGHRS, CDR2 YFSETQ. Trimming at V came to 1 base and at J to 1 base, leaving 4 bases not matched to a gene. This CDR3 comprises 15 residues. The CDR3 nucleotides read TGCGCCAGCAGCTTGTCGGGGACTAGGTCCTACGAGCAGTACTTC. Its protein product is CASSLSGTRSYEQYF.

The chain employs TRBV7-9 and TRBJ2-7; TRBD1 is a possible D gene (7 bases). CDR1 is SEHNR and CDR2 is FQNEAQ in the germline V gene (reference sequence). V was shortened by 5 bases and J by 3 bases, with 14 bases between the two germline ends. This CDR3 region has 14 residues. CDR3 in amino acids: CASSAQGGSYEQYF. The DNA of the CDR3 is TGTGCCAGCAGCGCGCAGGGGGGAAGCTACGAGCAGTACTTC.

The rearrangement joins TRBV30 to TRBJ2-5; 7 bases fit TRBD2. The length of the CDR3 is 15 residues. The trim removed 4 bases at V and 0 bases at J, leaving 8 bases unmatched. Germline-derived CDR1 and CDR2 are GTSNPN and SVGIG (reference sequence). CDR3 in amino acids: CAWMGDYTYQETQYF. The CDR3 region has the DNA TGTGCCTGGATGGGGGACTACACGTACCAAGAGACCCAGTACTTC.

This chain links TRBV18 with TRBJ1-3; the D gene is possibly TRBD1 (5 bases). V was pared by 6 bases and J by 9 bases, with 27 bases between. The CDR3 is 17 amino acids. The germline gives CDR1 KGHSH, CDR2 LQKENI. The CDR3, as DNA: TGTGCCAGCTCGTTGAATGGGGGGGTCGGCCTCGAAAGCACCATATATTTT. Its translation is CASSLNGGVGLESTIYF.

This chain uses TRBV28 with TRBJ1-2, with TRBD1 matching 9 bases. Unmatched junction bases numbered 15, after V lost 11 bases and J lost 8 bases. Germline CDR1 is MDHEN and CDR2 is SYDVKM. This CDR3 comprises 14 residues. The CDR3 DNA reads TGTGCCGTCCACCTCCGGGACAGGGTGGGAGGCTACACCTTC. As protein: CAVHLRDRVGGYTF.

This chain links TRBV2 with TRBJ2-7; 9 bases line up with TRBD2. Germline values: CDR1 SNHLY, CDR2 FYNNEI. With 2 bases clipped from V and 3 bases from J, the junction kept 11 bases outside the gene matches. The CDR3 has 17 residues. CDR3 loop: CASSEPFGVREGYEQYF. The CDR3 nucleotides read TGTGCCAGCAGTGAACCCTTCGGCGTGCGGGAGGGCTACGAGCAGTACTTC.